Below are 32 T cell receptor beta chains sequenced from a single sample in a study of cytomegalovirus exposure and HLA in healthy donors (dated by TCRdb to between 2016 and 2019). Library preparation employed the immunoSEQ multiplex PCR assay. For the multiplex PCR, a mixture combining 60 forward primers for TCR Vbeta segments and 13 reverse primers for TCR Jbeta segments was used. Drawn from immuneACCESS, this table holds only the in-frame rearrangements with V and J called that TCRdb kept. Clones are partly lost; checked studies trace under half to an unresolved V gene and leave the rest unexplained. In this sample the table shows 150,000 or so clones, roughly 80% of which occur a single time. The biggest ten clones account for approximately 13% of the sample. The sequenced sample consisted of PBMCs. All receptors come from a man between 40 and 49 years old in good health and CMV-seropositive.

The chain combines TRBV9 with TRBJ1-2; TRBD1 is a possible D gene (6 bases). The CDR3 covers 13 residues. Trimming stripped 4 bases from V and 4 bases from J, with 11 bases between. Germline CDR1 is SGDLS and CDR2 is YYNGEE. This CDR3 is CASSRGQIYGYTF. The CDR3 coding sequence is TGTGCCAGCAGCCGAGGACAGATCTATGGCTACACCTTC.

The chain has TRBV19 and TRBJ2-3; D might be TRBD1 (6 bases). The CDR3 covers 16 residues. Trimming took off 5 bases at V and 0 bases at J, with 15 bases between the two ends. From germline, CDR1 is LNHDA and CDR2 SQIVND (reference sequence). CDR3 protein: CASSARQAPSTDTQYF. The DNA for the CDR3 is TGTGCCAGTAGTGCCAGACAGGCACCTAGCACAGATACGCAGTATTTT. The complete variable domain, with remaining parts taken from reference TRBV19 and TRBJ2-3, reads DGGITQSPKYLFRKEGQNVTLSCEQNLNHDAMYWYRQDPGQGLRLIYYSQIVNDFQKGDIAEGYSVSREKKESFPLTVTSAQKNPTAFYLCASSARQAPSTDTQYFGPGTRLTVL.

The chain joins TRBV29-1 to TRBJ2-5; unclear D gene. The ends were cut back, 2 bases at V and 4 bases at J, with 8 bases in the middle. The CDR3 is 12 amino acids. In germline, CDR1 is SQVTM, CDR2 ANQGSEA. CDR3 nucleotides: TGCAGCGTTGAACGAGGTGTAGAGACCCAGTACTTC. The encoded protein is CSVERGVETQYF.

CDR3 DNA: TGCGCCAGCAGCTTGGGAACAGGGGGCGCCTCGGAGGAAAAACTGTTTTTT. It yields the protein CASSLGTGGASEEKLFF. V and J are TRBV5-1 and TRBJ1-4; TRBD1 matches 9 bases. The CDR3 is 17 residues long. J lost 8 bases, V lost 0 bases, and 11 bases had no gene match. Germline V lookup: CDR1 SGHRS, CDR2 YFSETQ.

V gene TRBV19 combines with J gene TRBJ2-2; 9 bases align to TRBD1. Germline assignment: CDR1 LNHDA and CDR2 SQIVND (reference sequence). With 8 bases clipped from V and 4 bases from J, the junction kept 11 bases outside the gene matches. This CDR3 comprises 16 residues. This CDR3 is CASSTGQGDGTGELFF. CDR3 bases: TGTGCCAGTTCAACGGGACAGGGTGATGGCACCGGGGAGCTGTTTTTT.

V and J are TRBV7-3 and TRBJ2-1; 11 nucleotides match TRBD2. Germline V gene data show CDR1 as SGHTA and CDR2 as FQGTGA. This CDR3 region has 17 residues. After removal of 0 bases from V and 7 bases from J, the junction contained 8 bases not matched to a gene. The CDR3 protein is CASSLTPLAGGQNEQFF. The CDR3 DNA reads TGTGCCAGCAGCTTAACGCCCCTAGCGGGAGGTCAAAATGAGCAGTTCTTC.

The chain links TRBV27 to TRBJ1-2, with a tentative D call TRBD1 (5 bases). In germline, CDR1 is MNHEY, CDR2 SMNVEV (reference sequence). The CDR3 extends over 14 amino acids. The germline V and J ends were trimmed by 6 bases and 8 bases, with 19 bases remaining between them. In DNA form, the CDR3 reads TGTGCCAGCAGGGGGACTGAACTCAACAAGGGCTACACCTTC. Its translation is CASRGTELNKGYTF.

The chain joins TRBV7-2 to TRBJ2-7, with 9 bases matching TRBD2. Per germline, CDR1 SGHTA and CDR2 FQGNSA. V lost 5 bases to trimming and J lost 6 bases; unmatched junction nucleotides: 11. This CDR3 is built from 15 residues. CDR3 in amino acids: CASSPTGTSRGEQYF. In DNA form, the CDR3 reads TGTGCCAGCAGCCCAACGGGGACTAGCCGAGGCGAGCAGTACTTC.

The chain uses TRBV10-3 and TRBJ2-5; 10 nucleotides match TRBD1. This CDR3 contains 12 residues. Germline V gives CDR1 ENHRY, CDR2 SYGVKD. After removal of 4 bases from V and 8 bases from J, the junction contained 1 base not matched to a gene. The CDR3 region is CAISGDRGTQYF. The CDR3 coding sequence is TGTGCCATCAGTGGGGACAGGGGTACCCAGTACTTC.

This chain connects TRBV5-1 to TRBJ2-7; maybe TRBD2 (6 bases). There are 15 residues in the CDR3. V shed 4 bases and J shed 0 bases, with 14 bases lying between them. Germline lookup yields CDR1 SGHRS and CDR2 YFSETQ. The CDR3 nucleotides read TGCGCCAGCAGCCAAGGGGCGGGACGCTCCTACGAGCAGTACTTC. Protein sequence: CASSQGAGRSYEQYF.

This chain connects TRBV9 to TRBJ2-6, with TRBD2 identical over 9 bases. Germline V gives CDR1 SGDLS, CDR2 YYNGEE. This CDR3 comprises 17 residues. V dropped 0 bases and J dropped 0; count of bases not matched to a gene: 1. The CDR3 nucleotides are TGTGCCAGCAGCGTAGGACTAGCGGCCTCTGGGGCCAACGTCCTGACTTTC. Translating it yields CASSVGLAASGANVLTF. The variable domain in full, completed from reference TRBV9 and TRBJ2-6, reads DSGVTQTPKHLITATGQRVTLRCSPRSGDLSVYWYQQSLDQGLQFLIQYYNGEERAKGNILERFSAQQFPDLHSELNLSSLELGDSALYFCASSVGLAASGANVLTFGAGSRLTVL.

The rearrangement uses TRBV27 and TRBJ2-3; possible D gene TRBD2, 5 bases. CDR1 and CDR2 (germline): MNHEY, SMNVEV (reference sequence). V was trimmed by 9 bases and J by 10 bases, leaving 32 bases between them. The CDR3 length is 17 residues. For the CDR3, the DNA is TGTGCCAGGAAGGACGGATCCTCGGGAAGGATCTACGATCCGCAGTATTTT. Encoded protein: CARKDGSSGRIYDPQYF.

This sequence joins TRBV28 and TRBJ2-7, with D possibly TRBD1 on 6 matching bases. The CDR3 spans 12 residues. V lost 6 bases to trimming and J lost 8 bases, with 14 bases between them. Germline V gene data show CDR1 as MDHEN and CDR2 as SYDVKM. The DNA for the CDR3 is TGTGCCAGCAGAATTACAGGGAGCCAGCAGTACTTC. Protein product: CASRITGSQQYF.

This chain uses TRBV5-5 with TRBJ2-1, with D perhaps matching TRBD2 (6 bases). Trimming shortened V by 2 bases and J by 6 bases, and 12 bases separated the two germline ends. This CDR3 contains 14 residues. Germline V gene sequence: CDR1 SGHKS, CDR2 YYEKEE (reference sequence). The CDR3 sequence is CASSFFTSINEQFF. Here the CDR3 DNA reads TGTGCCAGCAGCTTCTTTACTAGCATCAATGAGCAGTTCTTC.

The chain carries TRBV28 and TRBJ1-1, with D possibly TRBD1 on 6 matching bases. V was pared by 3 bases and J by 11 bases, with 13 bases between. The germline V gene has CDR1 MDHEN and CDR2 SYDVKM. There are 12 residues in the CDR3. CDR3 bases: TGTGCCAGCAGTTTCTCTCAGGGGTGGGCTTTCTTT. This codes for CASSFSQGWAFF.

The chain uses TRBV7-2 and TRBJ2-5; a possible D gene is TRBD2 (7 bases). The germline gives CDR1 SGHTA, CDR2 FQGNSA. The CDR3 sequence is 14 residues long. V dropped 2 bases and J dropped 5 bases, with 12 bases sitting between them. CDR3 coding DNA: TGTGCCAGCAGCTTATCGAGGGGGGGTGAGACCCAGTACTTC. Residues: CASSLSRGGETQYF.

Note on this clone: The junction shows a germline mismatch at one end, possibly a read error. DNA of the CDR3: TGCGCCAGCGGCTTGACCCCAGGGGCTGCCCTTTACAATGAGCAGTTCTTC. It is translated as CASGLTPGAALYNEQFF. This chain links TRBV5-1 with TRBJ2-1; a possible D gene is TRBD1 (6 bases). Germline V gene data show CDR1 as SGHRS and CDR2 as YFSETQ. The CDR3 covers 17 residues.

The rearrangement uses TRBV7-9 and TRBJ1-3; D not certain. Germline CDR1 is SEHNR and CDR2 is FQNEAQ (reference sequence). V was pared by 0 bases and J by 0 bases, with 6 bases between. This CDR3 has 15 residues. The CDR3 DNA follows: TGTGCCAGCAGCTTAGCCGAGGTCTCTGGAAACACCATATATTTT. Its protein product is CASSLAEVSGNTIYF.

The V and J genes are TRBV28 and TRBJ2-5, with TRBD2 matching 9 bases. J gave up 4 bases and V 3 bases, and 3 bases lay outside the gene matches. Germline values: CDR1 MDHEN, CDR2 SYDVKM. The CDR3 covers 14 residues. CDR3 DNA: TGTGCCAGCAGTTTTGTAGCGGGAGCAGAGACCCAGTACTTC. It encodes CASSFVAGAETQYF.

The V call is TRBV6-1, the J call TRBJ2-5, with TRBD2 as a possible D gene (5 bases). Germline V gene sequence: CDR1 MNHNS, CDR2 SASEGT. V was pared by 2 bases and J by 11 bases, with 15 bases between. This CDR3 contains 13 residues. DNA of the CDR3: TGTGCCAGCAGTGAAAGGCTGGATGGGGAGCAGTACTTC. Translated: CASSERLDGEQYF.

The rearrangement links TRBV7-2 to TRBJ2-2; TRBD1 agrees at 7 bases. The CDR3 runs 16 residues. The V segment lost 11 bases and the J segment 1 base; nucleotides outside the gene matches: 13. Per the germline V gene, CDR1 is SGHTA and CDR2 is FQGNSA. The CDR3 DNA follows: TGTGCCGACTCCCAGCACAGGGGACGGAACACCGGGGAGCTGTTTTTT. It codes for CADSQHRGRNTGELFF.

The chain joins TRBV7-8 to TRBJ2-3; TRBD2 aligns across 13 bases. This CDR3 has 17 residues. Trimming at V came to 2 bases and at J to 3 bases, leaving 5 bases not matched to a gene. CDR1 is SGHVS and CDR2 is FQNEAQ in the germline V gene. CDR3 sequence reads: CASSLRGTSGVTDTQYF. In DNA, the CDR3 is TGTGCCAGCAGCTTAAGGGGGACTAGCGGGGTTACAGATACGCAGTATTTT. Full variable domain (missing parts from reference TRBV7-8 and TRBJ2-3): GAGVSQSPRYKVAKRGQDVALRCDPISGHVSLFWYQQALGQGPEFLTYFQNEAQLDKSGLPSDRFFAERPEGSVSTLKIQRTQQEDSAVYLCASSLRGTSGVTDTQYFGPGTRLTVL.

This sequence joins TRBV28 and TRBJ2-1; 10 bases are shared with TRBD2. This CDR3 has 16 amino acids. With V trimmed by 1 base and J by 7 bases, 7 bases remained unmatched. Germline-derived CDR1 and CDR2 are MDHEN and SYDVKM. CDR3: CASSLFSGRTRNEQFF. The DNA for the CDR3 is TGTGCCAGCAGTTTATTTAGCGGGAGGACCCGAAATGAGCAGTTCTTC.

The chain joins TRBV28 to TRBJ2-4, with 8 bases aligning to TRBD1. J was trimmed by 0 bases and V by 5 bases; bases with no gene match: 6. The CDR3 has 16 residues. Germline V gene data show CDR1 as MDHEN and CDR2 as SYDVKM. The CDR3 sequence is CASSLGQGLAKNIQYF. CDR3 in DNA: TGTGCCAGCAGTCTCGGACAGGGACTAGCCAAAAACATTCAGTACTTC.

The CDR3 is CATEDYNTGDFNYGYTF. The CDR3 nucleotides read TGTGCCACCGAGGATTATAACACAGGAGATTTTAACTATGGCTACACCTTC. The V call is TRBV10-3, the J call TRBJ1-2, with a tentative D call TRBD1 (5 bases). CDR3 length equals 17 residues. From germline, CDR1 is ENHRY and CDR2 SYGVKD. V gave up 10 bases and J gave up 1 base, with 25 bases separating them.

The chain is built from TRBV6-1 and TRBJ1-2; D remains unclear. The CDR3 runs 14 residues. Germline CDR1 MNHNS, CDR2 SASEGT. The germline V and J ends were trimmed by 1 base and 0 bases, with 6 bases remaining between them. DNA of the CDR3: TGTGCCAGCAGTGAAGTGTTCGCTAACTATGGCTACACCTTC. This codes for CASSEVFANYGYTF.

This chain uses TRBV6-1 with TRBJ2-6; 7 nucleotides line up with TRBD1. V was clipped by 7 bases and J by 2 bases; unmatched bases: 5. There are 15 residues in the CDR3. Germline CDR1 MNHNS, CDR2 SASEGT. As DNA, the CDR3 is TGTGCCAGCAAGACCGGACAGGCTGGGGCCAACGTCCTGACTTTC. Its translation: CASKTGQAGANVLTF.

This clone was observed once. The genes are TRBV7-9 and TRBJ1-2, with TRBD1 matching 9 bases. Per the germline V gene, CDR1 is SEHNR and CDR2 is FQNEAQ (reference sequence). CDR3 length: 15 amino acids. The V segment lost 0 bases and the J segment 7 bases; nucleotides outside the gene matches: 6. The CDR3 region has the DNA TGTGCCAGCAGCTTAGCGGGACAGGGACTAGGTGGCTACACCTTC. Translating it yields CASSLAGQGLGGYTF.

The chain joins TRBV5-6 to TRBJ2-7, with 8 bases identical to TRBD2. This CDR3 contains 13 residues. J gave up 6 bases and V 2 bases, and 4 bases lay outside the gene matches. The germline V gene has CDR1 SGHDT and CDR2 YYEEEE. DNA of the CDR3: TGTGCCAGCAGCTTCCGGGAGGGCGGCGAGCAGTACTTC. Translated, it gives CASSFREGGEQYF.

The V gene is TRBV5-1, the J gene TRBJ2-5; 8 bases are shared with TRBD1. The germline CDR1 and CDR2 sequences are SGHRS and YFSETQ. The CDR3 length is 17 residues. Trimming removed 5 bases from V and 5 bases from J; junction bases left unmatched: 17. The CDR3 DNA is TGCGCCAGCAGTTCCTCGAGGACAGGGAAGTCAGGGGAGACCCAGTACTTC. The encoded protein is CASSSSRTGKSGETQYF.

This chain uses TRBV4-1 with TRBJ2-3; a possible D gene is TRBD1 (5 bases). The CDR3 loop spans 15 amino acids. Trimming pared 4 bases from V and 2 bases from J, leaving 13 bases between. Per the germline V gene, CDR1 is MGHRA and CDR2 is YSYEKL. The CDR3 protein is CASSPTQGLTDTQYF. The CDR3 bases are TGCGCCAGCAGCCCCACCCAGGGCCTCACAGATACGCAGTATTTT.

This clone was seen more than once but under ten times. The gene calls are TRBV7-6 and TRBJ2-3; 10 bases fit TRBD2. With V trimmed by 0 bases and J by 6 bases, 9 bases remained unmatched. Per germline, CDR1 SGHVS and CDR2 FNYEAQ. This CDR3 comprises 17 residues. Written as DNA, the CDR3 is TGTGCCAGCAGCTTAGCCGCTAGCGGGAGTACGAGGGATACGCAGTATTTT. It is translated as CASSLAASGSTRDTQYF.